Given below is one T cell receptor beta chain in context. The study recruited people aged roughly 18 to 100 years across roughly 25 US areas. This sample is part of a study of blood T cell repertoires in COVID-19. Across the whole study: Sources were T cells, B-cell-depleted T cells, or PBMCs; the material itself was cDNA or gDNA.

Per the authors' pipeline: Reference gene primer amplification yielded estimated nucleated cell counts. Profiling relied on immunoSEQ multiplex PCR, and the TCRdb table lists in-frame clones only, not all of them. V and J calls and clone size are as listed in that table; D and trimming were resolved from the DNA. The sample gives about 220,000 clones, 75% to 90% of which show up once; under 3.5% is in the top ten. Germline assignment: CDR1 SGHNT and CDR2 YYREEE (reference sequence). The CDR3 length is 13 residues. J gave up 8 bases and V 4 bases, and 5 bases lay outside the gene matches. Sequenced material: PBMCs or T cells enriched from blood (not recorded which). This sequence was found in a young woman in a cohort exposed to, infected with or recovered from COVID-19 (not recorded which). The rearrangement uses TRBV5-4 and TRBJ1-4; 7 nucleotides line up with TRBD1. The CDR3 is CASSQGQSEKLFF. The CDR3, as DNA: TGTGCCAGCAGCCAGGGACAGTCGGAAAAACTGTTTTTT.